These 4 T cell receptor beta chains originate from one sample sequenced in a study of T cell clones after liver transplantation. Only in-frame clones appear in the TCRdb table, and some are missing; sequencing was by immunoSEQ multiplex PCR. The sample consists of about 20,000 clones, 75% to 80% of them appearing once. Material: CD8+ T cells from blood, obtained approximately 54 months after liver transplant. The receptors derive from a human patient who received a liver transplant. T cells may partly derive from the graft donor.

V is TRBV5-6 and J is TRBJ2-1; 10 bases map to TRBD1. The V and J ends lost 1 base and 4 bases, in that order; junction bases with no gene match: 8. The CDR3 extends over 17 amino acids. The germline CDR1 and CDR2 sequences are SGHDT and YYEEEE. The CDR3, as DNA: TGTGCCAGCAGCTTGCCGTTGGGACAGGGGATATACAATGAGCAGTTCTTC. Translation gives CASSLPLGQGIYNEQFF.

The genes are TRBV19 and TRBJ2-1; perhaps TRBD1 as D (7 bases). Trimming left V 7 bases short and J 8 bases short, with 18 bases between. This CDR3 region has 14 residues. The germline CDR1 and CDR2 sequences are LNHDA and SQIVND (reference sequence). CDR3 coding DNA: TGTGCCAGTATCCCGCAGGAGGGGGCCCATGAGCAGTTCTTC. Its translation: CASIPQEGAHEQFF.

This clone appeared a single time. The chain links TRBV7-9 to TRBJ2-2; 9 nucleotides agree with TRBD2. The CDR3 is 14 residues long. The germline gives CDR1 SEHNR, CDR2 FQNEAQ (reference sequence). CDR3 coding DNA: TGTGCGGCTAGCGGGGCTCGGGACACCGGGGAGCTGTTTTTT. Protein product: CAASGARDTGELFF.

This clone showed up just once. The chain couples TRBV4-1 to TRBJ2-5; unclear D gene. This CDR3 has 12 residues. Trimming took 0 bases from V and 11 from J, leaving 10 bases between them. Germline lookup yields CDR1 MGHRA and CDR2 YSYEKL. The CDR3 sequence is CASSQDPGPQYF. CDR3 coding DNA: TGCGCCAGCAGCCAAGACCCGGGCCCACAGTACTTC.